The subject of this entry is one T cell receptor (beta chain). The CDR3 loop spans 16 amino acids. V lost 2 bases to trimming and J lost 1 base; unmatched junction nucleotides: 7. Looked up from germline, CDR1 is MNHNS and CDR2 is SASEGT. Then a second PCR, running roughly 7 to 11 cycles, was carried out with a sample-barcoded 5' primer and a J-beta primer mix. Each CDR3 protein gets one entry after TCRdb re-called the 5' RACE reads with MiXCR. The table shows about 830,000 distinct CDR3 sequences, with 58% occurring only once. These data are taken from a study of blood T cells in healthy people across ages. Isolation of PBMCs gave at least 7 million cells per sample.

The sequenced sample consisted of blood. J is TRBJ2-7 and V is TRBV6-1; the match to TRBD2 covers 8 bases. This sequence was found in a man aged 30-40 years in good health. CDR3 protein: CASSEFGGVPSYEQYF. CDR3 bases: TGTGCCAGCAGTGAATTCGGGGGGGTGCCATCCTACGAGCAGTACTTC.